This TCR beta chain is drawn from a study of OX40 agonist ivuxolimab in advanced cancers. A note on the overall study: Ivuxolimab, which targeted the costimulatory receptor OX40 (CD134), was an agonistic, fully human IgG2 monoclonal antibody. Intravenous ivuxolimab was administered to patients every 2 weeks at six dose levels: 0.01, 0.1, 0.3, 1.5, 3 and 10 mg/kg. Of the approximately 50 dose-escalation patients, hepatocellular carcinoma was present in around 20, melanoma in approximately 15, renal cell carcinoma in 9 and head and neck cancer in 9. The dose-escalation cohort was roughly 80% male with a mean age of approximately 59 years, ranging from about 20 to 85. Patients were allowed to have had prior anti-PD-1, anti-PD-L1 or anti-CTLA-4 therapy, and approximately 40% of the dose-escalation patients had previously received checkpoint inhibitors. Partial responses occurred in three dose-escalation patients, of whom one had hepatocellular carcinoma and two had cutaneous melanoma. The purpose of peripheral TCRbeta sequencing was to test whether ivuxolimab changed TCR sequence diversity and led to clonal T-cell expansion. The paper describes the monotherapy dose-escalation part (N of about 54 patients) of the phase I trial of ivuxolimab. The full study reports these points: Low levels of normalized T-cell clonal expansion were also shown by some nonresponding patients. The antigen specificity of the peripheral T cells that underwent clonal expansion was not determined. At doses from 0.1 to 3.0 mg/kg, clonal expansion was seen in both CD4+ and CD8+ blood T cells between baseline and week 6. Partial responders in the 0.1-3.0 mg/kg groups had among the lowest normalized peripheral clonal expansion, especially among CD8+ T cells. After ivuxolimab, CD8+ T cells had more expanded clones than CD4+ T cells on average.

The trial excluded patients who had a history of autoimmune disease or who were on systemic immunosuppression. Peripheral blood for TCR sequencing was collected from all dose cohorts at baseline, on cycle 4 day 1, and on cycle 7 day 1. The samples were drawn from a first-in-human, open-label, multicenter phase I dose-escalation trial of ivuxolimab. Adults with locally advanced or metastatic head and neck squamous cell, hepatocellular, melanoma or renal cell carcinoma were enrolled in the trial. CD4+ and CD8+ T cells were sorted separately from peripheral blood before TCR sequencing. V loses 7 bases, J loses 9 bases, and the germline ends lie 16 bases apart. CDR1 and CDR2 were assigned from the germline V gene as SGHAT and FQNNGV. From cysteine to phenylalanine, the CDR3 is 14 amino acids long. Only the CDR3 region is kept as DNA, spanning 42 bases read in frame from base 1. A word on this clone: The antigen it binds to is not known. Base qualities are not recorded, but no much larger clone differs from it by a single base.

Genomic DNA was extracted from sorted cells for sequencing of the TCRbeta CDR3 region. The immunoSEQ Assay was used to sequence the TCRbeta CDR3 regions. Entries here come from immuneACCESS through TCRdb and include only in-frame sequences with V and J called. Some clones fail to appear in such tables; in the studies checked, an unresolved V gene covers under half of the shortfall, and the cause of the remainder is unknown. The sample table contains 50,000 to 60,000 clones; only one count was recorded for about 90% of them. 6.5% to 7.5% of the sample comes from the top ten. Sequencing was performed on CD4+ or CD8+ T cells sorted from blood, taken in a trial of the OX40 agonist ivuxolimab. Here the chain combines TRBV11-2 and TRBJ1-6; the D gene is possibly TRBD1, with 6 bases matching. This clonotype originated in an adult with an advanced solid tumor such as melanoma, head and neck, liver or kidney cancer. This receptor carries the CDR3 CASNSGGEGSPLHF. The nucleotides are TGTGCCAGCAATAGTGGGGGCGAAGGTTCACCCCTCCACTTT.